This TCR beta chain was captured by sequencing in a study of T cell responses to AZD1222 COVID-19 vaccine. Sequencing used immunoSEQ multiplex PCR; TCRdb keeps in-frame clones, though not all of them. The table has about 55,000 clones, around 84% seen once. V was shortened by 4 bases and J by 1 base, with 13 bases between the two germline ends. This CDR3 spans 16 amino acids. The germline V gene has CDR1 LGHDT and CDR2 YNNKEL (reference sequence). The sequences come from peripheral blood, collected on day 0 of AZD1222 vaccination. This sequence was found in an adult in good health. This sequence joins TRBV3-1 (or the pseudogene TRBV3-2) and TRBJ2-2; D remains ambiguous. CDR3 residues: CASSRLAAGNTGELFF. CDR3 bases: TGTGCCAGCAGCCGACTGGCCGCAGGGAACACCGGGGAGCTGTTTTTT.